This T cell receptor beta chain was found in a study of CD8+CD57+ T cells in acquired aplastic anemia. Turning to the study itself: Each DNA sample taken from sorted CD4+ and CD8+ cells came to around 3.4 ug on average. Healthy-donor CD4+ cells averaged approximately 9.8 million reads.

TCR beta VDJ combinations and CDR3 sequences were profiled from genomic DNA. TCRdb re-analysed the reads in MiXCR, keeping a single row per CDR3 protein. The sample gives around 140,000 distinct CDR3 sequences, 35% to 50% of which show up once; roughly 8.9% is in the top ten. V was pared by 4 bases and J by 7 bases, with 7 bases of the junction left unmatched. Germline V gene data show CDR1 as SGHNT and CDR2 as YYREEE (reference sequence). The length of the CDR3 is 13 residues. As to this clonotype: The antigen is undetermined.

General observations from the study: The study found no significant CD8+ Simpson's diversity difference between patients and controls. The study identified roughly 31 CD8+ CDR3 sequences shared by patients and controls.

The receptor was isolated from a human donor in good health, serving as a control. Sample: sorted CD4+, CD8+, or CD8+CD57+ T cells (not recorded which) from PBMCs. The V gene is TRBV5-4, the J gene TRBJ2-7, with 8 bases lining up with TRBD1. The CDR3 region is CASSMDRAGEQYF. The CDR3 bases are TGTGCCAGCAGCATGGACAGGGCTGGGGAGCAGTACTTC.